Listed below are T cell receptor beta chains from one sample, sequenced in a study of OX40 agonist ivuxolimab in advanced cancers. Repertoires were generated with immunoSEQ multiplex PCR, while TCRdb's copy carries only in-frame clones and drops some. This table holds 25,000 to 40,000 clones, about four fifths found once. This specimen was CD4+ or CD8+ T cells sorted from blood, taken in a trial of the OX40 agonist ivuxolimab. The receptors originated from an adult with an advanced solid tumor such as melanoma, head and neck, liver or kidney cancer. The CDR3 runs from the conserved cysteine through the conserved F or W. D genes are given only for firm matches. Size is stated for part of the rows, as once, few or many counts, or as a class when the clone is expanded.

clone_size	j_call	d_call	v_call	cdr3_aa	cdr3_nt
-	TRBJ1-5	-	TRBV4-2	CASSQDGQGYSNQPQHF	TGTGCCAGCAGCCAAGATGGGCAGGGATATAGCAATCAGCCCCAGCATTTT
-	TRBJ2-7	-	TRBV7-2	CASSQTGYEQYF	TGTGCCAGCAGCCAAACGGGGTACGAGCAGTACTTC
-	TRBJ2-7	TRBD1	TRBV6-5	CASTLQGGSSYEQYF	TGTGCCAGCACTTTACAGGGGGGAAGCTCCTACGAGCAGTACTTC
-	TRBJ2-1	-	TRBV9	CASSVRRVDEQFF	TGTGCCAGCAGCGTAAGGCGCGTCGATGAGCAGTTCTTC
-	TRBJ1-5	-	TRBV19	CASNLAYSNQPQHF	TGTGCCAGTAACCTGGCTTATAGCAATCAGCCCCAGCATTTT
-	TRBJ2-5	-	TRBV2	CASTLTAFQETQYF	TGTGCCAGCACCCTGACTGCCTTCCAAGAGACCCAGTACTTC
-	TRBJ1-5	-	TRBV6-5	CASSGLATGGPQHF	TGTGCCAGCAGTGGCCTAGCGACAGGAGGGCCCCAGCATTTT
-	TRBJ1-1	-	TRBV9	CASSTGDGNTEAFF	TGTGCCAGCAGCACCGGGGACGGAAACACTGAAGCTTTCTTT
-	TRBJ1-5	-	TRBV6-5	CASSYEGEQPQHF	TGTGCCAGCAGTTACGAGGGGGAACAGCCCCAGCATTTT
-	TRBJ1-2	-	TRBV19	CASSRPTMEYYGYTF	TGTGCCAGTAGTAGGCCCACAATGGAATACTATGGCTACACCTTC
-	TRBJ2-7	TRBD2	TRBV7-9	CASSLALGTSGRTPYEQYF	TGTGCCAGCAGCTTAGCCCTCGGGACTAGCGGGAGGACCCCCTACGAGCAGTACTTC
-	TRBJ2-3	TRBD2	TRBV5-4	CASSPPPGAGGPTDTQYF	TGTGCCAGCAGCCCCCCCCCGGGAGCGGGGGGGCCCACAGATACGCAGTATTTT
-	TRBJ2-7	-	TRBV7-2	CASSLSPYEQYF	TGTGCCAGCAGCCTTAGCCCCTACGAGCAGTACTTC
-	TRBJ2-5	TRBD2	TRBV2	CASSDEAGGQETQYF	TGTGCCAGCAGTGATGAAGCGGGGGGCCAAGAGACCCAGTACTTC
-	TRBJ2-7	-	TRBV21-1	CASSKAGTSGSPPGPYEQYF	TGTGCCAGCAGCAAAGCCGGGACTAGCGGGAGTCCGCCAGGTCCCTACGAGCAGTACTTC
-	TRBJ2-1	-	TRBV27	CASSFRTDYNEQFF	TGTGCCAGCAGTTTTAGAACTGACTACAATGAGCAGTTCTTC
-	TRBJ2-7	-	TRBV19	CASSPTNYEQYF	TGTGCCAGTAGCCCTACTAACTACGAGCAGTACTTC
-	TRBJ1-1	-	TRBV5-1	CASRYSTGQGAFF	TGCGCCAGCAGGTATTCGACAGGCCAAGGGGCTTTCTTT
-	TRBJ1-1	-	TRBV10-1	CASRRDRTTEAFF	TGCGCCAGCAGGCGCGACAGGACGACTGAAGCTTTCTTT
few	TRBJ1-5	-	TRBV4-1	CASSTGLNRGNQPQHF	TGCGCCAGCAGCACGGGACTCAACAGGGGCAATCAGCCCCAGCATTTT
-	TRBJ2-3	-	TRBV7-6	CASSLLGAGSTDTQYF	TGTGCCAGCAGTCTTCTTGGGGCTGGGAGCACAGATACGCAGTATTTT
once	TRBJ1-1	-	TRBV7-2	CASSPGASTEAFF	TGTGCCAGCTCTCCCGGGGCGAGTACTGAAGCTTTCTTT
-	TRBJ1-1	-	TRBV27	CASSLSSGGTEAFF	TGTGCCAGCAGTTTATCTTCGGGGGGCACTGAAGCTTTCTTT
-	TRBJ2-7	TRBD2	TRBV27	CASLSGKDAEQYF	TGTGCCAGCTTAAGCGGGAAGGATGCCGAGCAGTACTTC
-	TRBJ2-7	-	TRBV11-3	CASSQKKGYGEQYF	TGTGCCAGCAGCCAAAAAAAGGGCTACGGCGAGCAGTACTTC
medium-sized	TRBJ2-1	TRBD2	TRBV2	CASSEGLWNEQFF	TGTGCCAGCAGTGAGGGACTATGGAACGAGCAGTTCTTC
-	TRBJ2-4	-	TRBV12-5	CASGLSTGQPNIQYF	TGTGCTAGTGGTTTGTCGACCGGACAGCCAAACATTCAGTACTTC
-	TRBJ2-3	TRBD2	TRBV19	CASRSTSGRDSTDTQYF	TGTGCCAGTAGATCGACTAGCGGGAGGGATAGCACAGATACGCAGTATTTT
once	TRBJ1-1	-	TRBV4-1	CASSHPWGQAEAFF	TGCGCCAGCAGCCATCCCTGGGGTCAAGCTGAAGCTTTCTTT
few	TRBJ1-6	-	TRBV2	CASSEGRLNSPLHF	TGTGCCAGCAGTGAAGGCAGACTTAATTCACCCCTCCACTTT
-	TRBJ2-3	TRBD2	TRBV9	CASSQRGLAAPGTDTQYF	TGTGCCAGCTCGCAAAGGGGACTAGCGGCTCCCGGCACGGATACGCAGTATTTT
-	TRBJ1-1	-	TRBV19	CACKEDGEAFF	TGTGCCTGTAAGGAGGACGGAGAAGCTTTCTTT
-	TRBJ2-1	-	TRBV9	CASSASGSSYNEQFF	TGTGCCAGCAGCGCCTCAGGGTCATCATACAATGAGCAGTTCTTC
-	TRBJ2-5	-	TRBV9	CASSEGDQNKETQYF	TGTGCCAGCAGCGAGGGGGACCAGAATAAAGAGACCCAGTACTTC